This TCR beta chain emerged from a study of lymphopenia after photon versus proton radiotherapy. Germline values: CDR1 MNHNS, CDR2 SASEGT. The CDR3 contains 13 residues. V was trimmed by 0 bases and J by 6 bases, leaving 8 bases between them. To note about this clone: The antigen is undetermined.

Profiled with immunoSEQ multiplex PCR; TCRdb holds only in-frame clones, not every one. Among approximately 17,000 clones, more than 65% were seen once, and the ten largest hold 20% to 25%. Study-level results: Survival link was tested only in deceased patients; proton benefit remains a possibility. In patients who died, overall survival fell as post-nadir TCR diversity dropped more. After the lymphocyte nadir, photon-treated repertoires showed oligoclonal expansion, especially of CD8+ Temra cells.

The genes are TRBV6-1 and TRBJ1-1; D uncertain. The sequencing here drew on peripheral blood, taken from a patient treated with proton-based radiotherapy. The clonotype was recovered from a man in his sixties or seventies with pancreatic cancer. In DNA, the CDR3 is TGTGCCAGCAGTGAAGCGCCCAGGCCTGAAGCTTTCTTT. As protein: CASSEAPRPEAFF.